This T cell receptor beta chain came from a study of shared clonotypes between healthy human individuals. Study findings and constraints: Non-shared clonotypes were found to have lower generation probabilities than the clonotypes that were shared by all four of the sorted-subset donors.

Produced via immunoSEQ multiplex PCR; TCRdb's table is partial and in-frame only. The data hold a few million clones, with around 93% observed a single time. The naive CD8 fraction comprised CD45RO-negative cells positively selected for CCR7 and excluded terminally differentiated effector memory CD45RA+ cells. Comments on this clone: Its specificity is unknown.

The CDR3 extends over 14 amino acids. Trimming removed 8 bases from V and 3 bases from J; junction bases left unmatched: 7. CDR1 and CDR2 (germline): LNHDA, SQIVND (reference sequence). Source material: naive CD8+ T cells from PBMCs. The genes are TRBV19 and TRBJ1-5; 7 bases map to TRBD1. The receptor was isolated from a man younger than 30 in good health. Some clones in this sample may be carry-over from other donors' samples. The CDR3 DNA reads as TGTGCCAGTCTTGACAGGGTCGACAATCAGCCCCAGCATTTT. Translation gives CASLDRVDNQPQHF.